These T cell receptor beta chains were read from a single sample in a study of patients and donors after allogeneic stem cell transplantation. MiXCR was run by TCRdb on the RT-PCR reads, yielding one entry per CDR3 protein. The table shows approximately 250,000 distinct CDR3 sequences, with 14% occurring only once. What was sequenced was blood, either unsorted or a sorted T cell fraction (not recorded which). The receptors were sampled from a human donor who was either an allogeneic HSCT recipient or a stem cell or donor lymphocyte infusion donor (not recorded which). It is not recorded whose cells these are; they may come from a transplant donor. Both conserved end residues are part of each CDR3. The D gene is left open where the match is weak. Clone size is given for some rows only: seen once, a few or many times, or a class if the clone is expanded.

TRBD1,-,TRBJ1-4,TRBV12-3/TRBV12-4,CASSSGTGFGEKLFF,TGTGCCAGCAGTTCCGGGACAGGGTTCGGTGAAAAACTGTTTTTT
-,few,TRBJ1-2,TRBV3-1,CASSHAALRYGYTF,TGTGCCAGCAGCCACGCGGCCCTTCGCTATGGCTACACCTTC
-,many,TRBJ1-1,TRBV6-1,CASRVGGQMNTEAFF,TGTGCCAGCAGAGTGGGGGGGCAGATGAACACTGAAGCTTTCTTT
-,few,TRBJ1-1,TRBV5-4,CASSPRGSGTEAFF,TGTGCCAGCAGCCCGCGGGGGAGTGGCACTGAAGCTTTCTTT
-,many,TRBJ1-1,TRBV5-1,CASSEGGIEAFF,TGCGCCAGCAGCGAAGGGGGGATAGAAGCTTTCTTT
-,-,TRBJ2-5,TRBV7-2,CASSLLSFARYQETQYF,TGTGCCAGCAGCTTACTATCCTTTGCCCGGTACCAAGAGACCCAGTACTTC
-,many,TRBJ1-1,TRBV14,CASSQVLTGEAFF,TGTGCCAGCAGCCAAGTATTAACGGGTGAAGCTTTCTTT
-,many,TRBJ2-3,TRBV12-3/TRBV12-4,CASSLANPPFGILSDTQYF,TGTGCCAGCAGTTTAGCTAACCCCCCTTTCGGTATTCTGTCGGATACGCAGTATTTT
-,many,TRBJ2-3,TRBV5-1,CASSLIGTAKSYGTQYF,TGCGCCAGCAGCTTGATTGGGACTGCGAAGAGCTACGGTACGCAGTATTTT
-,few,TRBJ2-3,TRBV9,CASSVHLATDTQYF,TGTGCCAGCAGCGTACACCTAGCCACAGATACGCAGTATTTT
-,few,TRBJ1-1,TRBV12-3/TRBV12-4,CASSKAGNTEAFF,TGTGCCAGCAGCAAGGCTGGGAACACTGAAGCTTTCTTT
-,many,TRBJ2-2,TRBV24-1,CATSTRNTGELFF,TGTGCCACCTCAACACGGAACACCGGGGAGCTGTTTTTT
-,-,TRBJ1-1,TRBV2,CASRPNSDTEAFF,TGTGCCAGCAGACCCAACAGTGACACTGAAGCTTTCTTT
TRBD1,many,TRBJ1-6,TRBV20-1,CSGTGMGNSPLHF,TGCAGCGGGACAGGGATGGGTAATTCACCCCTCCACTTT
-,-,TRBJ2-6,TRBV2,CATSNLEANVLTF,TGTGCCACCTCAAACCTGGAGGCCAACGTCCTGACTTTC
TRBD2,-,TRBJ2-5,TRBV3-1,CASSLAGAGETQYF,TGTGCCAGCAGCCTAGCGGGAGCTGGTGAGACCCAGTACTTC
TRBD1,few,TRBJ2-1,TRBV7-2,CASSEGQLYNEQFF,TGTGCCAGCAGCGAGGGACAGCTTTACAATGAGCAGTTCTTC
-,few,TRBJ1-2,TRBV19,CASSARQVSYGYTF,TGTGCCAGTAGCGCGCGACAGGTATCGTATGGCTACACCTTC
-,few,TRBJ2-2,TRBV10-3,CAISDSSIGELFF,TGTGCCATCAGTGATTCTAGCATTGGGGAGCTGTTTTTT
-,-,TRBJ1-1,TRBV7-9,CASSRGRNTEAFF,TGTGCCAGCAGCCGAGGCAGGAACACTGAAGCTTTCTTT
TRBD1,few,TRBJ1-1,TRBV6-1,CASRDRAVSEAFF,TGTGCCAGCAGGGACAGGGCGGTATCCGAAGCTTTCTTT
-,many,TRBJ1-5,TRBV5-1,CASSLSAGQPQHF,TGCGCCAGCAGCTTGTCCGCGGGTCAGCCCCAGCATTTT
-,-,TRBJ1-2,TRBV30,CAWRPAYGYTF,TGTGCCTGGAGGCCAGCATATGGCTACACCTTC
TRBD1,-,TRBJ1-1,TRBV6-2/TRBV6-3,CASRPGQGISEAFF,TGTGCCAGCAGACCGGGACAGGGAATTAGTGAAGCTTTCTTT
-,many,TRBJ2-5,TRBV5-1,CASSLRGVETQYF,TGCGCCAGCAGCTTGAGAGGGGTGGAGACCCAGTACTTC
-,few,TRBJ1-6,TRBV20-1,CSASPGPNNSPLHF,TGCAGTGCGAGCCCGGGACCGAATAATTCACCCCTCCACTTT
TRBD1,-,TRBJ2-2,TRBV6-2/TRBV6-3,CASRLRTGGGTGELFF,TGTGCCAGCAGACTCAGGACAGGGGGCGGAACCGGGGAGCTGTTTTTT
-,few,TRBJ2-3,TRBV24-1,CATSDLRQVDTDTQYF,TGTGCCACCAGTGATTTGCGGCAGGTGGACACAGATACGCAGTATTTT
-,few,TRBJ2-7,TRBV6-2/TRBV6-3,CASSYPRGRGPGEQYF,TGTGCCAGCAGTTACCCGCGGGGGCGGGGGCCGGGGGAGCAGTACTTC
-,-,TRBJ2-3,TRBV9,CASSKRFTDTQYF,TGTGCCAGCAGCAAACGGTTCACAGATACGCAGTATTTT
TRBD1,-,TRBJ2-7,TRBV18,CASSPLTGGYEQYF,TGTGCCAGCTCACCATTAACAGGGGGCTACGAGCAGTACTTC
TRBD1,many,TRBJ1-6,TRBV7-8,CASSSGQGDNSPLHF,TGTGCCAGCAGCTCCGGACAGGGGGATAATTCACCCCTCCACTTT
-,-,TRBJ1-6,TRBV12-3/TRBV12-4,CASSLAQFYNSPLHF,TGTGCCAGCAGTTTAGCACAGTTCTATAATTCACCCCTCCACTTT
TRBD2,few,TRBJ2-1,TRBV7-8,CASSVTSGRADEQFF,TGTGCCAGCAGCGTGACTAGCGGGAGGGCGGATGAGCAGTTCTTC
TRBD2,-,TRBJ2-4,TRBV25-1,CASSPLAGDKNIQYF,TGTGCCAGCAGCCCTTTGGCGGGGGACAAAAACATTCAGTACTTC
-,few,TRBJ1-6,TRBV7-3,CASSLDPAGNSPLHF,TGTGCCAGCAGCTTAGACCCGGCCGGGAATTCACCCCTCCACTTT
-,many,TRBJ2-3,TRBV10-3,CAISKTDTQYF,TGTGCCATCAGTAAGACAGATACGCAGTATTTT
-,-,TRBJ1-1,TRBV30,CAWSKTTPNTEAFF,TGTGCCTGGAGCAAAACGACACCGAACACTGAAGCTTTCTTT
-,-,TRBJ1-1,TRBV6-2/TRBV6-3,CASSYSAGRNTEAFF,TGTGCCAGCAGTTACTCGGCAGGAAGGAACACTGAAGCTTTCTTT
-,-,TRBJ2-7,TRBV6-6,CASASGTKNEQYF,TGTGCCAGCGCCTCCGGGACAAAGAACGAGCAGTACTTC